A single sample is the source of the 10 T cell receptor beta chains below, sequenced in a study of T cell repertoires in cytomegalovirus infection. TCRdb reanalysed the reads using MiXCR and keeps one entry per CDR3 protein. Of over 250,000 distinct CDR3 sequences listed, about 25% were seen once; the top ten hold about 15%. The sequenced sample consisted of PBMCs. The receptor source for this set is a human donor in good health (CMV status not recorded). Some clones in this sample may be carry-over from other donors' samples.

There are a few counts of this clonotype. The rearrangement joins TRBV7-9 to TRBJ1-5; 9 bases align to TRBD1. V shed 1 base and J 1 base; nucleotides not matched to a gene: 2. The germline CDR1 and CDR2 sequences are SEHNR and FQNEAQ (reference sequence). CDR3 size: 16 residues. CDR3 sequence: CASSLGTGASNQPQHF. CDR3 coding DNA: TGTGCCAGCAGCTTAGGGACAGGGGCAAGCAATCAGCCCCAGCATTTT.

This clonotype was observed a single time. The chain recombines TRBV10-3 with TRBJ2-3, with D perhaps matching TRBD2 (6 bases). The CDR3 runs 13 residues. Trimming cost V 7 bases and J 2 bases, with 10 bases left between them. Germline assignment: CDR1 ENHRY and CDR2 SYGVKD. The CDR3 region has the DNA TGTGCCATCATGCGGACTAACACAGATACGCAGTATTTT. Amino acids: CAIMRTNTDTQYF.

In this sample, this clonotype turned up a few times. This rearrangement joins TRBV14 to TRBJ2-7, with 12 bases identical to TRBD2. CDR1 and CDR2 (germline): SGHDN, FVKESK. Losses at the gene ends were 5 bases for V and 3 bases for J; bases not matched to a gene: 8. The CDR3 runs 16 residues. The CDR3 nucleotides read TGTGCCAGCAGCACCCAACTAGCGGGGGGACTCTACGAGCAGTACTTC. As protein: CASSTQLAGGLYEQYF. The whole variable domain, remainder taken from reference TRBV14 and TRBJ2-7, is EAGVTQFPSHSVIEKGQTVTLRCDPISGHDNLYWYRRVMGKEIKFLLHFVKESKQDESGMPNNRFLAERTGGTYSTLKVQPAELEDSGVYFCASSTQLAGGLYEQYFGPGTRLTVT.

The CDR3: CASRLDRAENTEAFF. The CDR3 region has the DNA TGTGCCAGCAGATTAGACAGGGCGGAGAACACTGAAGCTTTCTTT. The gene calls are TRBV6-5 and TRBJ1-1; 7 nucleotides agree with TRBD1. This CDR3 is 15 amino acids long. Unmatched junction bases numbered 8, after V lost 6 bases and J lost 1 base. The germline V gene has CDR1 MNHEY and CDR2 SVGAGI.

The genes are TRBV6-2 or TRBV6-3 and TRBJ2-3, with 12 bases identical to TRBD2. Germline V gene sequence: CDR1 MNHEY, CDR2 SVGEGT. V lost 5 bases, J lost 4 bases, and 10 bases stayed unmatched. The CDR3 runs to 17 residues. As DNA, the CDR3 is TGTGCCAGCAGTAAGATTCTAGCGGGAGGGCGGTCAGATACGCAGTATTTT. This gives the protein CASSKILAGGRSDTQYF.

J is TRBJ2-2 and V is TRBV6-1; 8 bases are a match to TRBD2. Germline V gene data show CDR1 as MNHNS and CDR2 as SASEGT. CDR3 length equals 15 residues. The V segment lost 5 bases and the J segment 4 bases; nucleotides outside the gene matches: 6. As DNA, the CDR3 is TGTGCCAGCAGTTTAACTAGCGGTAGCACCGGGGAGCTGTTTTTT. Translated, it gives CASSLTSGSTGELFF.

This clonotype was observed many times. The V gene is TRBV7-2, the J gene TRBJ2-3, with 7 bases identical to TRBD1. V gave up 6 bases and J gave up 2 bases; unmatched junction bases: 5. Germline loops: CDR1 SGHTA, CDR2 FQGNSA. There are 14 residues in the CDR3. CDR3 DNA: TGTGCCAGCAGTCGACAGGGCTACACAGATACGCAGTATTTT. As protein: CASSRQGYTDTQYF. Variable domain in full (rest from reference TRBV7-2 and TRBJ2-3): GAGVSQSPSNKVTEKGKDVELRCDPISGHTALYWYRQSLGQGLEFLIYFQGNSAPDKSGLPSDRFSAERTGGSVSTLTIQRTQQEDSAVYLCASSRQGYTDTQYFGPGTRLTVL.

The chain recombines TRBV15 with TRBJ2-1; 11 bases agree with TRBD2. With 1 base clipped from V and 4 bases from J, the junction kept 12 bases outside the gene matches. Germline CDR1 reads LNHNV; CDR2 reads YYDKDF (reference sequence). CDR3 length: 19 residues. The CDR3 protein is CATSRAGTSGDNFYNEQFF. The DNA for the CDR3 is TGTGCCACCAGCAGAGCTGGGACTAGCGGAGACAACTTTTACAATGAGCAGTTCTTC.

This clonotype was recorded a few times. The genes are TRBV7-2 and TRBJ2-5, with 9 bases that match TRBD2. The V gene end was trimmed by 5 bases and the J gene end by 5 bases; junction bases not matched to a gene: 6. Germline V gene sequence: CDR1 SGHTA, CDR2 FQGNSA. This CDR3 contains 14 residues. The CDR3 coding sequence is TGTGCCAGCAGCCTGGGGACTAGCTCTGAGACCCAGTACTTC. It is translated as CASSLGTSSETQYF. Full variable domain (rest looked up from reference TRBV7-2 and TRBJ2-5): GAGVSQSPSNKVTEKGKDVELRCDPISGHTALYWYRQSLGQGLEFLIYFQGNSAPDKSGLPSDRFSAERTGGSVSTLTIQRTQQEDSAVYLCASSLGTSSETQYFGPGTRLLVL.

J is TRBJ2-1 and V is TRBV12-3 or TRBV12-4; a weak D match, TRBD1 (6 bases). The CDR3 is 15 amino acids. V gave up 6 bases and J gave up 0 bases, with 12 bases separating them. DNA of the CDR3: TGTGCCAGCAGGCCGCAGGGGTACTCCTACAATGAGCAGTTCTTC. Translated, it gives CASRPQGYSYNEQFF.